The 14 T cell receptor beta chains in this list originate from one sample, sequenced in a study of CXCR3-negative and CXCR3-positive naive CD8 T cells. The TRB libraries of cDNA were built by UMI-labeled 5' RACE. TCRdb re-called the 5' RACE reads and gives one entry per CDR3 protein, without DNA. The specimen's table records 100,000 to 150,000 distinct CDR3 sequences. Material: naive CXCR3- CD8+ T cells from blood. Regarding subset: CD45RO-CCR7+CD27+CD95- naive CD8+ T cells lacking CXCR3 (TNR3-). Receptor source: a human donor in good health. Some clones in this sample may be carry-over from other donors' samples.

The chain is built from TRBV27 and TRBJ2-7; TCRdb picks TRBD1, but there is no DNA to check that call. Germline CDR1 MNHEY, CDR2 SMNVEV (reference sequence). This CDR3 spans 13 amino acids. The CDR3 sequence: CASSLVGDYEQYF.

The rearrangement joins TRBV4-1 to TRBJ2-7; TCRdb names TRBD1, which stays unverified in the absence of DNA. The germline V gene encodes CDR1 MGHRA and CDR2 YSYEKL. The CDR3 covers 14 residues. The CDR3: CASSGGQGAYEQYF.

V usage is TRBV29-1 and J usage is TRBJ2-1; TCRdb's assignment of TRBD1 cannot be checked, as there is no DNA. Germline values: CDR1 SQVTM, CDR2 ANQGSEA. This CDR3 has 16 residues. CDR3 protein: CSVDRPGGRGYNEQFF.

The chain links TRBV6-5 to TRBJ1-5; TCRdb lists TRBD1, though no DNA is available to test this call. The CDR3 consists of 15 residues. Germline CDR1 and CDR2: MNHEY and SVGAGI. The CDR3 reads CASSYTDSPNQPQHF.

V gene TRBV5-1 combines with J gene TRBJ2-7; TCRdb's assignment of TRBD1 cannot be checked, as there is no DNA. The germline gives CDR1 SGHRS, CDR2 YFSETQ. The CDR3 extends over 15 amino acids. The CDR3 loop is CASRPRGSGLYEQYF. Supplemented by reference TRBV5-1 and TRBJ2-7, the full variable domain reads KAGVTQTPRYLIKTRGQQVTLSCSPISGHRSVSWYQQTPGQGLQFLFEYFSETQRNKGNFPGRFSGRQFSNSRSEMNVSTLELGDSALYLCASRPRGSGLYEQYFGPGTRLTVT.

The J gene is TRBJ2-5, the V gene TRBV15; as DNA is missing, the TRBD2 call by TCRdb cannot be tested. The CDR3 covers 14 residues. CDR1 and CDR2 (germline): LNHNV, YYDKDF (reference sequence). The CDR3 protein is CATRGTGVGETQYF. Filled out from reference TRBV15 and TRBJ2-5, the complete variable domain reads DAMVIQNPRYQVTQFGKPVTLSCSQTLNHNVMYWYQQKSSQAPKLLFHYYDKDFNNEADTPDNFQSRRPNTSFCFLDIRSPGLGDTAMYLCATRGTGVGETQYFGPGTRLLVL.

This sequence joins TRBV7-9 and TRBJ2-3. The CDR3 runs to 14 residues. The germline CDR1 and CDR2 sequences are SEHNR and FQNEAQ (reference sequence). This chain's CDR3 is CASSSTDRTDTQYF.

The CDR3 spells CSVESAGITYEQYF. The chain recombines TRBV29-1 with TRBJ2-7; there is no DNA to check the TCRdb D call of TRBD2. CDR1 SQVTM and CDR2 ANQGSEA come from the germline V gene. The length of the CDR3 is 14 residues.

The chain joins TRBV10-3 to TRBJ2-2; the TCRdb call, TRBD1, lacks DNA for checking. This CDR3 comprises 15 residues. Germline assignment: CDR1 ENHRY and CDR2 SYGVKD. The CDR3 sequence: CAISPGARNTGELFF.

The chain combines TRBV5-1 with TRBJ2-1; lacking DNA, the TRBD2 call made by TCRdb goes unchecked. Germline V gene data show CDR1 as SGHRS and CDR2 as YFSETQ. The CDR3 is 16 amino acids. The CDR3 loop reads CASSLGVRERHNEQFF.

This sequence joins TRBV9 and TRBJ1-5. The germline V gene has CDR1 SGDLS and CDR2 YYNGEE. This CDR3 is 15 amino acids long. This CDR3 reads CASSRSTASNQPQHF.

This chain uses TRBV10-3 with TRBJ1-1. The CDR3 has 13 residues. Germline CDR1 ENHRY, CDR2 SYGVKD. The CDR3 loop reads CAIKTPRGTEAFF.

The chain combines TRBV24-1 with TRBJ2-1. Germline V lookup: CDR1 KGHDR, CDR2 SFDVKD. The CDR3 contains 13 residues. This CDR3 is CATSDPSYNEQFF.

V usage is TRBV18 and J usage is TRBJ1-5; absent DNA, TCRdb's TRBD1 call cannot be checked. The germline gives CDR1 KGHSH, CDR2 LQKENI. The CDR3 covers 16 residues. The chain's CDR3 is CASSPGKGQGPQPQHF. The full variable domain, its missing parts supplied by reference TRBV18 and TRBJ1-5, is NAGVMQNPRHLVRRRGQEARLRCSPMKGHSHVYWYRQLPEEGLKFMVYLQKENIIDESGMPKERFSAEFPKEGPSILRIQQVVRGDSAAYFCASSPGKGQGPQPQHFGDGTRLSIL.